The rows below give T cell receptor beta chains drawn from one sample of a study of cytomegalovirus exposure and HLA in healthy donors. The repertoire was sequenced with immunoSEQ multiplex PCR; TCRdb's copy has only in-frame clones and lacks some. The sample shows some 160,000 clones, over 60% of them seen only once. The sample taken for sequencing was PBMCs. Receptors originate from a woman in her twenties or thirties in good health and CMV-seronegative. Both conserved end residues are part of each CDR3. A D gene is named only where the DNA matches it firmly. Expanded clones get a size class; other rows say once, few or many, or leave the size out.

v_gene: TRBV9
d_gene: NA
abundance: NA
j_gene: TRBJ2-1
CDR3aa: CASSVEGGKAEQFF
CDR3nt: TGTGCCAGCAGCGTGGAGGGGGGGAAGGCTGAGCAGTTCTTC

v_gene: TRBV6-6
d_gene: TRBD2
abundance: NA
j_gene: TRBJ2-1
CDR3aa: CASTLAGGRDEQFF
CDR3nt: TGTGCCAGCACCCTAGCGGGGGGGCGGGATGAGCAGTTCTTC

v_gene: TRBV2
d_gene: NA
abundance: NA
j_gene: TRBJ1-5
CDR3aa: CASRGGAGQTNQPQHF
CDR3nt: TGTGCCAGCAGGGGAGGGGCCGGACAGACTAATCAGCCCCAGCATTTT

v_gene: TRBV30
d_gene: TRBD2
abundance: NA
j_gene: TRBJ2-7
CDR3aa: CAWSVQSGGDYEQYF
CDR3nt: TGTGCCTGGAGTGTACAGAGCGGGGGGGATTACGAGCAGTACTTC

v_gene: TRBV7-2
d_gene: TRBD1
abundance: NA
j_gene: TRBJ1-1
CDR3aa: CASSPRQGLNTEAFF
CDR3nt: TGTGCCAGCAGCCCTCGACAGGGGCTGAACACTGAAGCTTTCTTT

v_gene: TRBV7-2
d_gene: TRBD1
abundance: NA
j_gene: TRBJ1-6
CDR3aa: CASSWGQSLPLHF
CDR3nt: TGTGCCAGCAGCTGGGGACAGAGCTTGCCCCTCCACTTT

v_gene: TRBV7-9
d_gene: NA
abundance: NA
j_gene: TRBJ1-6
CDR3aa: CASSATGHYNSPLHF
CDR3nt: TGTGCCAGCAGCGCAACGGGACACTATAATTCACCCCTCCACTTT

v_gene: TRBV18
d_gene: NA
abundance: NA
j_gene: TRBJ2-7
CDR3aa: CASSQTGTGEQYF
CDR3nt: TGTGCCAGCTCACAGACAGGAACGGGCGAGCAGTACTTC

v_gene: TRBV5-6
d_gene: NA
abundance: once
j_gene: TRBJ1-1
CDR3aa: CASSLVQGSTEAFF
CDR3nt: TGTGCCAGCAGCTTGGTACAGGGTAGCACTGAAGCTTTCTTT

v_gene: TRBV4-2
d_gene: NA
abundance: NA
j_gene: TRBJ1-1
CDR3aa: CASRGSVRNTEAFF
CDR3nt: TGTGCCAGCAGAGGGAGTGTCAGGAACACTGAAGCTTTCTTT

v_gene: TRBV5-1
d_gene: NA
abundance: NA
j_gene: TRBJ1-4
CDR3aa: CASSLNRNNEKLFF
CDR3nt: TGCGCCAGCAGCTTGAACAGGAATAATGAAAAACTGTTTTTT

v_gene: TRBV27
d_gene: NA
abundance: NA
j_gene: TRBJ2-5
CDR3aa: CASGSRGLSRGTQYF
CDR3nt: TGTGCCAGCGGCTCCCGTGGACTGTCGCGAGGGACCCAGTACTTC

v_gene: TRBV5-5
d_gene: NA
abundance: NA
j_gene: TRBJ2-1
CDR3aa: CASSLVRGTNYNEQFF
CDR3nt: TGTGCCAGCAGCTTGGTTCGGGGTACGAACTACAATGAGCAGTTCTTC

v_gene: TRBV28
d_gene: TRBD1
abundance: NA
j_gene: TRBJ1-2
CDR3aa: CATQGQGHYGYTF
CDR3nt: TGTGCCACGCAGGGACAGGGACACTATGGCTACACCTTC

v_gene: TRBV5-4
d_gene: TRBD2
abundance: NA
j_gene: TRBJ2-5
CDR3aa: CASTGGGPRAEETQYF
CDR3nt: TGTGCCAGCACGGGCGGGGGGCCAAGGGCCGAAGAGACCCAGTACTTC

v_gene: TRBV19
d_gene: TRBD1
abundance: NA
j_gene: TRBJ2-2
CDR3aa: CASSKPGQTLTGELFF
CDR3nt: TGTGCCAGTAGCAAGCCGGGACAGACACTCACCGGGGAGCTGTTTTTT

v_gene: TRBV30
d_gene: TRBD1
abundance: NA
j_gene: TRBJ1-1
CDR3aa: CAWSVPRGPRTTEAFF
CDR3nt: TGTGCCTGGAGTGTTCCCAGGGGGCCGAGAACCACTGAAGCTTTCTTT

v_gene: TRBV19
d_gene: NA
abundance: once
j_gene: TRBJ2-3
CDR3aa: CASSIDRRGDTDTQYF
CDR3nt: TGTGCCAGTAGTATAGATCGGCGGGGTGACACAGATACGCAGTATTTT

v_gene: TRBV5-1
d_gene: TRBD1
abundance: NA
j_gene: TRBJ1-2
CDR3aa: CASSPGGQEYYGYTF
CDR3nt: TGCGCCAGCAGCCCTGGGGGACAGGAGTACTATGGCTACACCTTC

v_gene: TRBV5-4
d_gene: NA
abundance: few
j_gene: TRBJ2-2
CDR3aa: CASSFEWGANTGELFF
CDR3nt: TGTGCCAGCAGCTTTGAGTGGGGCGCGAACACCGGGGAGCTGTTTTTT

v_gene: TRBV15
d_gene: TRBD1
abundance: NA
j_gene: TRBJ1-6
CDR3aa: CATSRVTGTGSNSPLHF
CDR3nt: TGTGCCACCAGCAGAGTTACCGGGACAGGGTCTAATTCACCCCTCCACTTT

v_gene: TRBV5-8
d_gene: TRBD1
abundance: NA
j_gene: TRBJ1-1
CDR3aa: CASSLRDRGAFF
CDR3nt: TGTGCCAGCAGCCTACGGGACAGGGGGGCTTTCTTT

v_gene: TRBV29-1
d_gene: NA
abundance: NA
j_gene: TRBJ2-7
CDR3aa: CSVEPSGDEQYF
CDR3nt: TGCAGCGTTGAACCGTCAGGGGACGAGCAGTACTTC

v_gene: TRBV9
d_gene: NA
abundance: NA
j_gene: TRBJ2-7
CDR3aa: CASSFRGGNYEQYF
CDR3nt: TGTGCCAGCAGCTTTAGAGGGGGTAACTACGAGCAGTACTTC

v_gene: TRBV6-1
d_gene: TRBD1
abundance: NA
j_gene: TRBJ1-1
CDR3aa: CASIRQGSMNTEAFF
CDR3nt: TGTGCCAGCATACGACAGGGCTCGATGAACACTGAAGCTTTCTTT

v_gene: TRBV5-1
d_gene: TRBD1
abundance: NA
j_gene: TRBJ1-6
CDR3aa: CASSLPGAGGSPLHF
CDR3nt: TGCGCCAGCAGCTTGCCGGGGGCAGGGGGATCACCCCTCCACTTT

v_gene: TRBV7-9
d_gene: TRBD1
abundance: once
j_gene: TRBJ1-2
CDR3aa: CASGFDRVDYGYTF
CDR3nt: TGTGCCAGCGGCTTTGACAGGGTGGACTATGGCTACACCTTC

v_gene: TRBV4-3
d_gene: NA
abundance: NA
j_gene: TRBJ1-2
CDR3aa: CASSQDTGDGYTF
CDR3nt: TGCGCCAGCAGCCAAGATACCGGGGATGGCTACACCTTC

v_gene: TRBV11-3
d_gene: TRBD2
abundance: NA
j_gene: TRBJ2-3
CDR3aa: CASSPLSLAGALVTQYF
CDR3nt: TGTGCCAGCAGCCCGCTCAGTCTAGCGGGGGCACTTGTTACGCAGTATTTT

v_gene: TRBV2
d_gene: TRBD1
abundance: few
j_gene: TRBJ1-1
CDR3aa: CASSGQGRDTEAFF
CDR3nt: TGTGCCAGCAGTGGACAGGGTCGGGACACTGAAGCTTTCTTT

v_gene: TRBV6-5
d_gene: NA
abundance: NA
j_gene: TRBJ2-7
CDR3aa: CASTLGSQSGYEQYF
CDR3nt: TGTGCCAGCACATTAGGGTCACAAAGCGGCTACGAGCAGTACTTC

v_gene: TRBV2
d_gene: NA
abundance: NA
j_gene: TRBJ1-3
CDR3aa: CASLGGIGSGNTIYF
CDR3nt: TGTGCCAGCTTGGGAGGGATAGGCTCTGGAAACACCATATATTTT

v_gene: TRBV19
d_gene: TRBD2
abundance: NA
j_gene: TRBJ2-1
CDR3aa: CASSTAGRDNEQFF
CDR3nt: TGTGCCAGTAGTACGGCTGGGAGGGACAATGAGCAGTTCTTC

v_gene: TRBV7-9
d_gene: NA
abundance: once
j_gene: TRBJ1-5
CDR3aa: CASSSGRGGEVSQPQHF
CDR3nt: TGTGCCAGCAGCTCAGGTCGGGGGGGCGAAGTAAGTCAGCCCCAGCATTTT

v_gene: TRBV30
d_gene: TRBD2
abundance: NA
j_gene: TRBJ2-7
CDR3aa: CAWSVPRAGTHEQYF
CDR3nt: TGTGCCTGGAGTGTACCAAGAGCGGGAACCCACGAGCAGTACTTC

v_gene: TRBV4-1
d_gene: TRBD1
abundance: once
j_gene: TRBJ1-2
CDR3aa: CASSQDRTGFYGYTF
CDR3nt: TGCGCCAGCAGCCAAGATAGGACAGGATTTTATGGCTACACCTTC

v_gene: TRBV13
d_gene: TRBD1
abundance: NA
j_gene: TRBJ2-7
CDR3aa: CASSFDRGQGYEQYF
CDR3nt: TGTGCCAGCAGCTTTGACAGGGGGCAAGGATACGAGCAGTACTTC

v_gene: TRBV19
d_gene: NA
abundance: NA
j_gene: TRBJ1-2
CDR3aa: CASSIGQGTYGYTF
CDR3nt: TGTGCCAGTAGTATCGGTCAGGGGACCTATGGCTACACCTTC

v_gene: TRBV14
d_gene: NA
abundance: NA
j_gene: TRBJ1-3
CDR3aa: CASSRNADLRSGNTIYF
CDR3nt: TGTGCCAGCAGCCGAAACGCGGACTTGCGCTCTGGAAACACCATATATTTT

v_gene: TRBV11-2
d_gene: TRBD1
abundance: NA
j_gene: TRBJ1-2
CDR3aa: CASSPGQGAYTF
CDR3nt: TGTGCCAGCAGCCCAGGACAGGGGGCCTACACCTTC

v_gene: TRBV5-8
d_gene: NA
abundance: NA
j_gene: TRBJ1-2
CDR3aa: CASSLLIGQGGYTF
CDR3nt: TGTGCCAGCAGCTTGCTCATAGGGCAGGGAGGCTACACCTTC

v_gene: TRBV7-9
d_gene: NA
abundance: NA
j_gene: TRBJ1-6
CDR3aa: CASSLYGGVDSPLHF
CDR3nt: TGTGCCAGCAGCTTATACGGAGGGGTAGATTCACCCCTCCACTTT

v_gene: TRBV5-1
d_gene: NA
abundance: NA
j_gene: TRBJ1-2
CDR3aa: CASSTGVGVVYGYTF
CDR3nt: TGCGCCAGCAGCACCGGAGTAGGGGTGGTCTATGGCTACACCTTC

v_gene: TRBV14
d_gene: NA
abundance: NA
j_gene: TRBJ1-1
CDR3aa: CASSQVGLGTEAFF
CDR3nt: TGTGCCAGCAGCCAAGTGGGGCTCGGCACTGAAGCTTTCTTT

v_gene: TRBV19
d_gene: NA
abundance: NA
j_gene: TRBJ1-2
CDR3aa: CASSITTGGYTF
CDR3nt: TGTGCCAGTAGTATCACTACCGGTGGCTACACCTTC

v_gene: TRBV6-6
d_gene: NA
abundance: NA
j_gene: TRBJ1-6
CDR3aa: CAGSWPTESNSPLHF
CDR3nt: TGTGCCGGCAGTTGGCCGACAGAGAGTAATTCACCCCTCCACTTT

v_gene: TRBV6-1
d_gene: TRBD2
abundance: NA
j_gene: TRBJ2-7
CDR3aa: CASRSPGLAAYEQYF
CDR3nt: TGTGCCAGCCGCTCTCCGGGACTAGCGGCCTACGAGCAGTACTTC

v_gene: TRBV21-1
d_gene: NA
abundance: once
j_gene: TRBJ1-2
CDR3aa: CASSKGGKGAGYGYTF
CDR3nt: TGTGCCAGCAGCAAAGGAGGAAAGGGGGCGGGATATGGCTACACCTTC